This is a list of T cell receptor beta chains from one sample in a study of tumor and adjacent non-tumor tissue in lung cancer. TCRdb redid the calling of the multiplex PCR reads with MiXCR, one entry per CDR3 protein. This sample has some 80,000 distinct CDR3 sequences, with just over 75% found just once. Sample: distant non-tumor lung tissue. These receptor sequences come from a man between 65 and 85 years old with non-small cell lung cancer. The CDR3 runs from the conserved cysteine through the conserved F or W. A D gene is named only where the DNA matches it firmly. Not all rows give a size; the values are once, few, many and, for expanded clones, a class.

J: TRBJ2-6
size: .
V: TRBV6-5
D: TRBD1
DNA: TGTCCCAACAGTTCCGTGACAGGGGGCTCTGGGGCCAACGTCCTGACTTTC
CDR3: CPNSSVTGGSGANVLTF

J: TRBJ2-2
size: .
V: TRBV5-6
D: .
DNA: .
CDR3: CAISFGTGNSGGELLF

J: TRBJ1-1
size: .
V: TRBV11-1
D: .
DNA: TGTGCCAGCAGCCCAAGGGTGATGAACACTGAAGCGTTCTTT
CDR3: CASSPRVMNTEAFF

J: TRBJ1-5
size: many
V: TRBV7-9
D: .
DNA: TGTGCCAGCAGCTCCGGGACGGACAATCAGCCCCAGCATTTT
CDR3: CASSSGTDNQPQHF

J: TRBJ2-2
size: .
V: TRBV6-2/TRBV6-3
D: .
DNA: TGTGTGAGCAGACGCGGGACCTCAGCTGGGGAGCTGTTTTTT
CDR3: CVSRRGTSAGELFF

J: TRBJ1-2
size: .
V: TRBV3-1
D: .
DNA: TGTGCCAGCAGCCAATCTTCCGGGCAGGGTTTAACCTATGGCTACACCTTC
CDR3: CASSQSSGQGLTYGYTF

J: TRBJ1-1
size: many
V: TRBV4-3
D: .
DNA: TGCGCCAGCAGCCAAGATCTTGGGGACGGGAAAGCTTTCTTT
CDR3: CASSQDLGDGKAFF

J: TRBJ2-7
size: .
V: TRBV11-1
D: .
DNA: TGTGCCAGCAGTACCAAGGAAACGACCTACGAGCAGTACTTC
CDR3: CASSTKETTYEQYF

J: TRBJ2-7
size: .
V: TRBV6-1
D: .
DNA: TGTACCAGCAACTTCGGCAGCTCCTACGAGCAGTACTTC
CDR3: CTSNFGSSYEQYF

J: TRBJ1-5
size: .
V: TRBV6-1
D: .
DNA: TGTGCCAGTACCGGGACAAGGAGCGGGCCCCAGCATTTT
CDR3: CASTGTRSGPQHF

J: TRBJ1-2
size: .
V: TRBV20-1
D: TRBD1
DNA: TGCAGTGCTTTCACGGACAGGGCGCGGCAGGGCTACGCCTTC
CDR3: CSAFTDRARQGYAF

J: TRBJ1-2
size: once
V: TRBV5-5
D: TRBD1
DNA: TGTACCAGCAGCTTGGAATATCTGGGACAGGGCTGTGGCTACACCTTC
CDR3: CTSSLEYLGQGCGYTF

J: TRBJ2-1
size: few
V: TRBV5-6
D: .
DNA: TGTGCCAGCAGTTCCGGTACGGGGAACTCCTACAATGAGCAGTTCTTC
CDR3: CASSSGTGNSYNEQFF

J: TRBJ1-1
size: .
V: TRBV7-2
D: .
DNA: TGTGCCAGCAGCCTCCGGATAGGACCTGAAGCTTTCTTT
CDR3: CASSLRIGPEAFF

J: TRBJ2-2
size: .
V: TRBV4-3
D: .
DNA: TGCACCAGCAGCCAAGAGGGGGGACTGCAGAAAATCGGGGAGCTGTTTTTT
CDR3: CTSSQEGGLQKIGELFF

J: TRBJ1-1
size: .
V: TRBV6-2/TRBV6-3
D: .
DNA: TGTGCCAGCCGACCTTTTCTGGGACAAAGAAGAGATGTTTTCTTT
CDR3: CASRPFLGQRRDVFF

J: TRBJ1-6
size: .
V: TRBV6-1
D: .
DNA: TGTGCCAGCGGAAATATTGGCTATAGCTCCTATAATTCTCCCCTCCACTTT
CDR3: CASGNIGYSSYNSPLHF

J: TRBJ2-3
size: .
V: TRBV5-6
D: .
DNA: TGTGCCAGCGGTCAGGAGGGGATTGGGAGAACAGATACGCAGTATTTT
CDR3: CASGQEGIGRTDTQYF

J: TRBJ2-7
size: .
V: TRBV10-3
D: TRBD1
DNA: TGTGCCCGCACAACCGGGACAGGCACCTACGAGCAGTACTTC
CDR3: CARTTGTGTYEQYF

J: TRBJ2-3
size: .
V: TRBV4-1
D: .
DNA: TGCGCCAGCAGCCAAGAATCCAGCGCAGATATGCAGTATTTT
CDR3: CASSQESSADMQYF

J: TRBJ2-5
size: .
V: TRBV6-2/TRBV6-3
D: .
DNA: TGTGCCAGCAGTACAAAGCCAAACCGGGAGACCCAGTACTTC
CDR3: CASSTKPNRETQYF

J: TRBJ1-2
size: .
V: TRBV6-5
D: TRBD1
DNA: TGTGCCAGCTGTTACTCAATTACCGGACAGGGGGACTATGGCTACATCTTC
CDR3: CASCYSITGQGDYGYIF

J: TRBJ2-2
size: .
V: TRBV28
D: TRBD2
DNA: TGTGCCAGCAGTTTGAGGGAGGGCCGTGCCGGGGAGCTGTTTTTT
CDR3: CASSLREGRAGELFF

J: TRBJ2-5
size: .
V: TRBV7-9
D: TRBD1
DNA: TGTGCCAGCGACAGGGGGTCGGGGGAGGCCCAGTACTTC
CDR3: CASDRGSGEAQYF

J: TRBJ1-1
size: once
V: TRBV5-6
D: TRBD1
DNA: TGTGCCAGCTACCAGCTCGGGACAGGGATGAACACTGAAGCTTTCTTT
CDR3: CASYQLGTGMNTEAFF

J: TRBJ2-3
size: once
V: TRBV27
D: .
DNA: TGTGCCAGCAGTCCGTGGGGTGGGAAGGCAGATAGGCAGTATTTT
CDR3: CASSPWGGKADRQYF

J: TRBJ1-2
size: .
V: TRBV29-1
D: .
DNA: TGCAGCGTTGTCCCCTTTCAGTCCTCGGGAGAAGATGGTTACACCTTC
CDR3: CSVVPFQSSGEDGYTF

J: TRBJ2-1
size: .
V: TRBV6-5
D: .
DNA: TGTGTCAGCAGTTACGGCGTGGGGGGTAGCGAGCAGTTCTTC
CDR3: CVSSYGVGGSEQFF

J: TRBJ2-3
size: .
V: TRBV11-3
D: .
DNA: TGTGCCTGCAACTTTGGCGGGAACAGAGATACGCAGTATTTT
CDR3: CACNFGGNRDTQYF

J: TRBJ2-1
size: once
V: TRBV6-1
D: TRBD2
DNA: TGTGCCAGCAGTGATCCGGGAGGGCAGGGGCTGCTCGCCTACAAAGAGCAGTTCTTC
CDR3: CASSDPGGQGLLAYKEQFF

J: TRBJ2-2
size: .
V: TRBV4-1
D: .
DNA: TGCGCCAGCAGCCAAGTTTCATTTCGGGCTGGATCAGTCACCGGGGAACTGTTTTTT
CDR3: CASSQVSFRAGSVTGELFF

J: TRBJ1-2
size: many
V: TRBV4-2
D: .
DNA: TGTGCCAGCAGCCAAGATAGGGGAGCGGTCTCTAACTATGGCTACACCTTC
CDR3: CASSQDRGAVSNYGYTF

J: TRBJ2-3
size: .
V: TRBV4-1
D: .
DNA: TGCGCCAGCAGCCCCCTCGTGGGATCCACAGATACACAGTATTTT
CDR3: CASSPLVGSTDTQYF

J: TRBJ2-3
size: .
V: TRBV6-2/TRBV6-3
D: .
DNA: TGTGTCAGCAGTGGTCACATGCGTAATACGCAGTATTTT
CDR3: CVSSGHMRNTQYF

J: TRBJ2-7
size: many
V: TRBV10-3
D: TRBD1
DNA: TGTGCCATCAGTAAGAGGGACAGCTCCTACGAGCAGTACTTC
CDR3: CAISKRDSSYEQYF

J: TRBJ2-1
size: .
V: TRBV4-2
D: TRBD2
DNA: TGTGACAGACGCCAAGTACGCGGGAGAGACAATGGGAAGTTCTTC
CDR3: CDRRQVRGRDNGKFF

J: TRBJ2-1
size: few
V: TRBV10-1
D: .
DNA: TGCACCACCTTGACAGGCTGCGATGAGCAGTTCTTC
CDR3: CTTLTGCDEQFF

J: TRBJ2-3
size: .
V: TRBV11-2
D: .
DNA: TGTGCCAGCAACTCACAGGTTTTCTCAGATACGCAGTATTTT
CDR3: CASNSQVFSDTQYF

J: TRBJ2-1
size: many
V: TRBV20-1
D: TRBD2
DNA: TGCAGTGCTATAGAAGCGGGAAGGGTGCAGTTCTTC
CDR3: CSAIEAGRVQFF

J: TRBJ1-2
size: .
V: TRBV29-1
D: .
DNA: TGCAGCGTTGGCCGGAGGGGGGGCGTCTATGGCTGTACCTTC
CDR3: CSVGRRGGVYGCTF

J: TRBJ2-3
size: .
V: TRBV29-1
D: TRBD1
DNA: TGCAGCGCTCGGGGCAGAGGGACAGATACGCAGTATTTC
CDR3: CSARGRGTDTQYF

J: TRBJ1-5
size: once
V: TRBV20-1
D: .
DNA: TGCAGTGCTACAAACTTCATTGGGGGTTGGAGTTATGGCAATCAGCCCCATCATTTT
CDR3: CSATNFIGGWSYGNQPHHF

J: TRBJ2-7
size: .
V: TRBV6-2/TRBV6-3
D: TRBD2
DNA: TGTGCCAGCAGTCGGGAGGGAATATACTCGTACGAGCAGTACTTC
CDR3: CASSREGIYSYEQYF

J: TRBJ2-7
size: .
V: TRBV29-1
D: TRBD2
DNA: TGCAGCGTTGAAGATCGGCTGACTAGCAGCTCCTACGAGCAGTACTTC
CDR3: CSVEDRLTSSSYEQYF

J: TRBJ1-5
size: .
V: TRBV6-1
D: .
DNA: TGTGCCAACAGTGAAATTCGGAACAATCTTGGGAATCAGCCCCAGCATTTT
CDR3: CANSEIRNNLGNQPQHF

J: TRBJ1-1
size: few
V: TRBV28
D: TRBD1
DNA: TGTGCCAGCAGTTCCCCCGCAGGGGGAGTGAACACTGAAGCTTTCTTT
CDR3: CASSSPAGGVNTEAFF

J: TRBJ2-7
size: many
V: TRBV12-3/TRBV12-4
D: TRBD1
DNA: TGTGCCAGCAGACGGACAGGGGGCGGCGAGCAGTACTTC
CDR3: CASRRTGGGEQYF

J: TRBJ1-5
size: .
V: TRBV12-5
D: .
DNA: TGTACTAGTGTTATTGACAGAAATCAGCCCCAGCATTTT
CDR3: CTSVIDRNQPQHF